Described below is a single TCR beta chain sequence and its context. The data were taken from a study of T cell responses to AZD1222 COVID-19 vaccine. Produced via immunoSEQ multiplex PCR; TCRdb's table is partial and in-frame only. The sample has roughly 120,000 clones, about 85% seen once. Sequenced material: peripheral blood, taken on day 0 of AZD1222 vaccination. This sequence originates from an adult in good health.

The CDR3 coding sequence is TGTGCCTGGAGTGCCCTCCATGGGCGAAGCGAGCAGTACTTC. Its translation: CAWSALHGRSEQYF. This chain joins TRBV30 and TRBJ2-7; D uncertain. The V end was cut by 1 base, the J end by 6 bases, with 16 bases between. The CDR3 has 14 amino acids. Germline values: CDR1 GTSNPN, CDR2 SVGIG (reference sequence).